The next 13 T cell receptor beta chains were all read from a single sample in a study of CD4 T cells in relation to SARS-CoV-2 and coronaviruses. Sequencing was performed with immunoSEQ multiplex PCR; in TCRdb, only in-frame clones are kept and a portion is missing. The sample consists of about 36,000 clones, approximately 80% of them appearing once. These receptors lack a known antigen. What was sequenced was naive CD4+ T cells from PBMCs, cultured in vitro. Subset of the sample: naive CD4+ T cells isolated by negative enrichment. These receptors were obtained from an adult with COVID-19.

This chain's CDR3 is CASSRTSGSPTTYEQYF. The DNA for the CDR3 is TGTGCCAGTAGTAGGACTAGCGGGAGCCCCACAACCTACGAGCAGTACTTC. The chain couples TRBV19 to TRBJ2-7, with 13 bases fitting TRBD2. This CDR3 has 17 residues. CDR1 is LNHDA and CDR2 is SQIVND in the germline V gene (reference sequence). V was pared by 4 bases and J by 2 bases, with 8 bases of the junction left unmatched.

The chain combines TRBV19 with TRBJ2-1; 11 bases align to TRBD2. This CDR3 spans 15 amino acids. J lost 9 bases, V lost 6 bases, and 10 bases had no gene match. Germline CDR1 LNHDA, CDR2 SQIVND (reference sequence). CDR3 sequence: CASRQLAGDISEQFF. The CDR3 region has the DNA TGTGCCAGTAGACAACTAGCGGGGGACATTAGTGAGCAGTTCTTC.

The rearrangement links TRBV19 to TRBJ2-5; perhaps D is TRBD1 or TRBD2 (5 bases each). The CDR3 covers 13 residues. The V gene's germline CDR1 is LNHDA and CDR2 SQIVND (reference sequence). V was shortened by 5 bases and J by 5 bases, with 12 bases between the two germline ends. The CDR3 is CASSVGVGETQYF. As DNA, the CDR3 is TGTGCCAGTAGTGTGGGGGTCGGCGAGACCCAGTACTTC.

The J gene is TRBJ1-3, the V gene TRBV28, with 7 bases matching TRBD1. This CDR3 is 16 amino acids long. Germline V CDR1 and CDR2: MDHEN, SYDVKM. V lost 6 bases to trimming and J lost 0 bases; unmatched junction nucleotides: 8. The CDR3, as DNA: TGTGCCAGCAGCTACCTTCAGGGGGACTCTGGAAACACCATATATTTT. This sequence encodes CASSYLQGDSGNTIYF.

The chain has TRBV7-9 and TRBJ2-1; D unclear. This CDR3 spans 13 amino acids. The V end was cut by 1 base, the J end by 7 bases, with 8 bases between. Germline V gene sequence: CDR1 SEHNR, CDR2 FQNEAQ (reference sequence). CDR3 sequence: CASSLDAWNEQFF. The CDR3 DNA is TGTGCCAGCAGCTTAGATGCGTGGAATGAGCAGTTCTTC. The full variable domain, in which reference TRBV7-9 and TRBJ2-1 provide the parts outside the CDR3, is DTGVSQNPRHKITKRGQNVTFRCDPISEHNRLYWYRQTLGQGPEFLTYFQNEAQLEKSRLLSDRFSAERPKGSFSTLEIQRTEQGDSAMYLCASSLDAWNEQFFGPGTRLTVL.

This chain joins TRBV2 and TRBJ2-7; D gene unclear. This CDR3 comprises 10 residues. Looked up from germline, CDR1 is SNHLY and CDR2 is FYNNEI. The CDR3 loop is CATSKGEQYF. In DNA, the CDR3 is TGTGCGACCTCAAAGGGTGAGCAGTACTTC.

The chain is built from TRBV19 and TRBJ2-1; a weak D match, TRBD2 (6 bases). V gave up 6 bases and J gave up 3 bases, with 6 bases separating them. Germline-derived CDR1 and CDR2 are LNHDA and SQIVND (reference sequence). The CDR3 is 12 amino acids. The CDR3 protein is CASSGGYNEQFF. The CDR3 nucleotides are TGTGCCAGTAGCGGGGGCTACAATGAGCAGTTCTTC.

The chain's CDR3 is CATSFSGANVLTF. In DNA, the CDR3 is TGTGCCACCAGCTTCTCTGGGGCCAACGTCCTGACTTTC. The genes are TRBV15 and TRBJ2-6; D gene unclear. V shed 5 bases and J shed 0 bases, with 2 bases lying between them. Germline V gene sequence: CDR1 LNHNV, CDR2 YYDKDF (reference sequence). The CDR3 consists of 13 residues.

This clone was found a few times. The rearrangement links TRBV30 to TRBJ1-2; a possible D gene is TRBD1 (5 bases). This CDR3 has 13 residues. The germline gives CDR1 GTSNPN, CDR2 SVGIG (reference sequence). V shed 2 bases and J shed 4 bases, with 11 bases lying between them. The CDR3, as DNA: TGTGCCTGGAGTCCCCGACAGCTCTATGGCTACACCTTC. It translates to CAWSPRQLYGYTF.

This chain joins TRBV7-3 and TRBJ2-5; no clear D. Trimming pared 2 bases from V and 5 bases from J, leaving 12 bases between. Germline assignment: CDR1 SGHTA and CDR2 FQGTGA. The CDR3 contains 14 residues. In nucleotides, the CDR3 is TGTGCCAGCAGCTTATCAGGTGCTCGGGAGACCCAGTACTTC. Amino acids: CASSLSGARETQYF.

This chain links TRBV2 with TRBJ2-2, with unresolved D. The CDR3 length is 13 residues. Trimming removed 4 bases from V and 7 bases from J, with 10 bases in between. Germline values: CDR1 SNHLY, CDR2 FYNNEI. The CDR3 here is CASSGVGRGELFF. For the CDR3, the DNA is TGTGCCAGCAGTGGTGTAGGCCGCGGGGAGCTGTTTTTT.

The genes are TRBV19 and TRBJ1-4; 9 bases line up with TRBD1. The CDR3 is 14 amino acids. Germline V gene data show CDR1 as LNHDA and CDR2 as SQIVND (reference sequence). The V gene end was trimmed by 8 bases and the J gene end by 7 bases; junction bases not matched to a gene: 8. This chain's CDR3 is CASPSGTGSEKLFF. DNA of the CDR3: TGTGCCAGTCCCTCCGGGACAGGGTCTGAAAAACTGTTTTTT. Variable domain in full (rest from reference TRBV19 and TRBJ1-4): DGGITQSPKYLFRKEGQNVTLSCEQNLNHDAMYWYRQDPGQGLRLIYYSQIVNDFQKGDIAEGYSVSREKKESFPLTVTSAQKNPTAFYLCASPSGTGSEKLFFGSGTQLSVL.

CDR3 region: CASSRNSGANVLTF. The CDR3 coding sequence is TGTGCCAGCAGCCGCAACTCTGGGGCCAACGTCCTGACTTTC. The chain employs TRBV6-2 or TRBV6-3 and TRBJ2-6; no clear D. Trimming took 6 bases from V and 0 from J, leaving 6 bases between them. Per germline, CDR1 MNHEY and CDR2 SVGEGT. The CDR3 spans 14 residues.